The 14 T cell receptor beta chains below come from one sample, sequenced in a study of cytomegalovirus exposure and HLA in healthy donors. A multiplex PCR was run with 60 Vbeta primers and 13 Jbeta primers. Produced via immunoSEQ multiplex PCR; TCRdb's table is partial and in-frame only. Among around 150,000 clones, approximately 80% were seen once, and the ten largest hold about 9.5%. The sample taken for sequencing was PBMCs. The receptors were sampled from a young man in good health and CMV-seropositive.

The chain employs TRBV4-1 and TRBJ1-5; no clear D. V lost 5 bases, J lost 4 bases, and 9 bases lay in between. Germline lookup yields CDR1 MGHRA and CDR2 YSYEKL. The CDR3 has 13 amino acids. The CDR3 protein is CASSFRVNQPQHF. The DNA for the CDR3 is TGCGCCAGCAGCTTTCGGGTTAATCAGCCCCAGCATTTT.

The chain's CDR3 is CASRPGTVHEQYF. The DNA for the CDR3 is TGTGCCAGCAGACCGGGGACAGTCCACGAGCAGTACTTC. The chain is built from TRBV5-6 and TRBJ2-7; 7 bases fit TRBD1. Germline values: CDR1 SGHDT, CDR2 YYEEEE. With 5 bases clipped from V and 5 bases from J, the junction kept 7 bases outside the gene matches. The CDR3 is 13 residues long.

This clone was observed once. The chain couples TRBV5-6 to TRBJ2-3; TRBD2 agrees at 9 bases. Germline V gene sequence: CDR1 SGHDT, CDR2 YYEEEE. V trimming: 2 bases; J trimming: 4 bases; junction bases outside the gene matches: 5. The CDR3 contains 15 residues. CDR3 residues: CASSFAGGIADTQYF. The CDR3, as DNA: TGTGCCAGCAGCTTCGCGGGGGGGATCGCAGATACGCAGTATTTT.

The chain combines TRBV4-2 with TRBJ2-5, with 11 bases identical to TRBD2. The CDR3 consists of 17 residues. Germline V gene data show CDR1 as LGHNA and CDR2 as YNFKEQ. J gave up 7 bases and V 0 bases, and 10 bases lay outside the gene matches. The CDR3 DNA follows: TGTGCCAGCAGCCAAGATCGAGGGACTAGCGGACGGGGGACCCAGTACTTC. Translating gives CASSQDRGTSGRGTQYF.

The genes are TRBV5-4 and TRBJ1-1; the D is unclear. CDR3 size: 15 residues. Germline loops: CDR1 SGHNT, CDR2 YYREEE (reference sequence). Trimming removed 3 bases from V and 1 base from J, with 13 bases in between. The CDR3 region is CASSSPLRGNTEAFF. As DNA, the CDR3 is TGTGCCAGCAGCTCCCCTTTACGGGGGAACACTGAAGCTTTCTTT.

The V call is TRBV28, the J call TRBJ2-5; 7 positions match TRBD2. Per germline, CDR1 MDHEN and CDR2 SYDVKM. The CDR3 sequence is 14 residues long. With V trimmed by 3 bases and J by 2 bases, 3 bases remained unmatched. CDR3 nucleotide sequence: TGTGCCAGCAGTTTTTCTAGCGGACAAGAGACCCAGTACTTC. Amino acids: CASSFSSGQETQYF. Supplemented by reference TRBV28 and TRBJ2-5, the full variable domain reads DVKVTQSSRYLVKRTGEKVFLECVQDMDHENMFWYRQDPGLGLRLIYFSYDVKMKEKGDIPEGYSVSREKKERFSLILESASTNQTSMYLCASSFSSGQETQYFGPGTRLLVL.

CDR3 nucleotide sequence: TGTGCCAGCAGCTTAGCCCAGGGAGGAACCGGGGAGCTGTTTTTT. Residues: CASSLAQGGTGELFF. V gene TRBV11-3 combines with J gene TRBJ2-2, with D perhaps TRBD2 (6 bases). Between the trimmed V and J ends, which lost 1 base and 5 bases, there was a span of 11 bases. Germline V gene sequence: CDR1 SGHNT, CDR2 YENEEA. The CDR3 spans 15 residues.

The rearrangement links TRBV10-3 to TRBJ2-7, with TRBD2 matching 10 bases. Trimming removed 6 bases from V and 6 bases from J; junction bases left unmatched: 8. The CDR3 has 14 amino acids. The germline gives CDR1 ENHRY, CDR2 SYGVKD. The CDR3 DNA reads as TGTGCCATCAGAGAGCGGGAGGGCCTCTCCGAGCAGTACTTC. This gives the protein CAIREREGLSEQYF.

This clone was seen once. The gene calls are TRBV7-2 and TRBJ1-1, with D unresolved. V dropped 1 base and J dropped 1 base, with 7 bases sitting between them. Germline CDR1 reads SGHTA; CDR2 reads FQGNSA. The length of the CDR3 is 14 residues. CDR3 in DNA: TGTGCCAGCAGCTTAGTCTACAGGAACACTGAAGCTTTCTTT. Protein sequence: CASSLVYRNTEAFF.

The chain is built from TRBV30 and TRBJ2-1, with 11 positions matching TRBD1. With V trimmed by 3 bases and J by 9 bases, 10 bases remained unmatched. The CDR3 extends over 15 amino acids. CDR1 is GTSNPN and CDR2 is SVGIG in the germline V gene (reference sequence). This CDR3 is CAWSTGTGGFAEQFF. The CDR3 DNA is TGTGCCTGGAGCACCGGGACAGGGGGTTTCGCTGAGCAGTTCTTC.

In this sample, this clone turned up a few times. The chain carries TRBV7-9 and TRBJ2-7, with 7 bases lining up with TRBD1. V lost 4 bases and J lost 1; bases outside the gene matches: 4. CDR1 SEHNR and CDR2 FQNEAQ come from the germline V gene (reference sequence). The CDR3 length is 14 residues. As DNA, the CDR3 is TGTGCCAGCAGCTACCGGGACAGTTCCTACGAGCAGTACTTC. Amino acid sequence: CASSYRDSSYEQYF.

The count of this clone is one. The V gene is TRBV7-2, the J gene TRBJ1-4, with TRBD1 as a possible D gene (5 bases). The CDR3 contains 14 residues. Germline CDR1 and CDR2: SGHTA and FQGNSA. Trimming cost V 1 base and J 8 bases, with 11 bases left between them. The CDR3: CASSLVRQSEKLFF. CDR3 coding DNA: TGTGCCAGCAGCTTAGTAAGACAGAGCGAAAAACTGTTTTTT.

This clone was observed a single time. V is TRBV27 and J is TRBJ2-7; a possible D gene is TRBD1 (6 bases). CDR1 is MNHEY, CDR2 SMNVEV, per germline (reference sequence). Trimming left V 3 bases short and J 4 bases short, with 13 bases between. The CDR3 is 14 residues long. CDR3 sequence: CASSLGQGLYEQYF. Written as DNA, the CDR3 is TGTGCCAGCAGTTTGGGGCAGGGGCTATACGAGCAGTACTTC.

V usage is TRBV4-3 and J usage is TRBJ2-1, with D unclear. The CDR3 contains 15 residues. Germline V lookup: CDR1 LGHNA, CDR2 YSLEER. V dropped 3 bases and J dropped 5 bases, with 14 bases sitting between them. DNA for the CDR3: TGCGCCAGCAGCCATCAACTACGGCGTAACAATGAGCAGTTCTTC. Residues: CASSHQLRRNNEQFF.